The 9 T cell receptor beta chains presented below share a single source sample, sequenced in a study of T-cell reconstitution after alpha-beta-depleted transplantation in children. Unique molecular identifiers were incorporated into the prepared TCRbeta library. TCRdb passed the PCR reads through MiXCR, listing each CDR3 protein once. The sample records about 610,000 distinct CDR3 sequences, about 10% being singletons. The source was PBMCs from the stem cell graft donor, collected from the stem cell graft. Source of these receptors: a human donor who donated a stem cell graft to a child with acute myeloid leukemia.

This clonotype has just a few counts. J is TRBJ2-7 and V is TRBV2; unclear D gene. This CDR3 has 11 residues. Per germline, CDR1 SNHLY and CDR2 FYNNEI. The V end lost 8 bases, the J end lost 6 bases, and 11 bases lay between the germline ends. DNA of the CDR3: TGTGCCAGCGCTAGACTTGCCGAGCAGTACTTC. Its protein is CASARLAEQYF.

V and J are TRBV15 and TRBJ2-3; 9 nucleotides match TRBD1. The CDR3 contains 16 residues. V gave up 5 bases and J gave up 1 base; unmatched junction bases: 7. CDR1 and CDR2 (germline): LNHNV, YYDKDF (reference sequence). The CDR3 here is CATSSLQGAGTDTQYF. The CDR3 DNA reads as TGTGCCACCAGCTCCCTACAGGGGGCAGGCACAGATACGCAGTATTTT.

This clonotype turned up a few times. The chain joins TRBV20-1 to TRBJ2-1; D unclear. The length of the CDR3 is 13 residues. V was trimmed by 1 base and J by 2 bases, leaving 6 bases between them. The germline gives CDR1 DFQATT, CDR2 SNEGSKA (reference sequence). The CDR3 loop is CSARGTTYNEQFF. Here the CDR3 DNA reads TGCAGTGCTAGAGGGACCACCTACAATGAGCAGTTCTTC.

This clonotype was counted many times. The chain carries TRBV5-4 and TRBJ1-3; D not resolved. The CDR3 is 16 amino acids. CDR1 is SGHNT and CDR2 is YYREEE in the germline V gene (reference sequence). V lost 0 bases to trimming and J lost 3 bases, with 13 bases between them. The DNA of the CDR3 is TGTGCCAGCAGCTTGGGTGGAGGGAGAAGTGGAAACACCATATATTTT. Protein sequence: CASSLGGGRSGNTIYF.

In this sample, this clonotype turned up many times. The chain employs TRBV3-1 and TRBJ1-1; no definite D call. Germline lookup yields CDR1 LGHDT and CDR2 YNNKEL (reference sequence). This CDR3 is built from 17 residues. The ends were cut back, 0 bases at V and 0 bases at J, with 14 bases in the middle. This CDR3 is CASSQDPRVFMNTEAFF. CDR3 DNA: TGTGCCAGCAGCCAAGATCCAAGGGTATTTATGAACACTGAAGCTTTCTTT.

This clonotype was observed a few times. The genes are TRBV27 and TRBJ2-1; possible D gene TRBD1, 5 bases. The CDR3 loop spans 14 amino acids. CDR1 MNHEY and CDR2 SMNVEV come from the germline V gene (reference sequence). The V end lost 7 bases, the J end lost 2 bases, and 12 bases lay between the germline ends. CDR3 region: CASMFRDTYNEQFF. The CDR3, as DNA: TGTGCCAGCATGTTCAGGGATACCTACAATGAGCAGTTCTTC.

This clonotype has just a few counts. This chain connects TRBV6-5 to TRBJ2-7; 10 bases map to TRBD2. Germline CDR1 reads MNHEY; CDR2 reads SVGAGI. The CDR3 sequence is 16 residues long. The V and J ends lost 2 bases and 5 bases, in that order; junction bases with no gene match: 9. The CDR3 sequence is CASSYTSSGRVDEQYF. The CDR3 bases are TGTGCCAGCAGTTACACGTCTAGCGGGAGAGTCGACGAGCAGTACTTC.

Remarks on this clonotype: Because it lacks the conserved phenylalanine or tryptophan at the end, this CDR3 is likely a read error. This CDR3 is CATSSWVGVESYEQYY. CDR3 in DNA: TGTGCCACCAGCAGCTGGGTTGGGGTAGAGTCCTACGAGCAGTACTAC. The rearrangement joins TRBV15 to TRBJ2-7, with unresolved D. The germline V and J ends were trimmed by 3 bases and 1 base, with 16 bases remaining between them. Looked up from germline, CDR1 is LNHNV and CDR2 is YYDKDF (reference sequence). The CDR3 covers 16 residues.

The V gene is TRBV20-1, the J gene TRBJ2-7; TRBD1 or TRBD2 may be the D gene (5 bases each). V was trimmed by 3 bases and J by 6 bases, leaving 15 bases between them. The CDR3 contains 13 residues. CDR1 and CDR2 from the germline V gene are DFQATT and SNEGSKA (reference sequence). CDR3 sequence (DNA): TGCAGTGCTAGTCCCGGGACCGCATCCGAGCAGTACTTC. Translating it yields CSASPGTASEQYF.